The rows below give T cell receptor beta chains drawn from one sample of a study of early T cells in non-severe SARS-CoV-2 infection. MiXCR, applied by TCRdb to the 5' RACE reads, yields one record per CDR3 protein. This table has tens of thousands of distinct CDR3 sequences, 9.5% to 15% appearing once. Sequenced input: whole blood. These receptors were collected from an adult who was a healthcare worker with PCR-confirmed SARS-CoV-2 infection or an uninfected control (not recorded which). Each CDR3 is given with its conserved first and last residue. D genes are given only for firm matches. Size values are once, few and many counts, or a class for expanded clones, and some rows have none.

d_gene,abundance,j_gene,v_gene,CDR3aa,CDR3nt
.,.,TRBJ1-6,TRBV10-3,CAISAPSSPLHF,TGTGCCATCAGTGCTCCGTCTTCACCCCTCCACTTT
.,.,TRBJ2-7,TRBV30,CAWSVGGWTYEQYF,TGTGCCTGGAGTGTAGGGGGATGGACCTACGAGCAGTACTTC
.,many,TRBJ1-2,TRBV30,CAWSVDGIGGYTF,TGTGCCTGGAGTGTGGACGGAATCGGGGGCTACACCTTC
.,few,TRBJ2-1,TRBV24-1,CATSDNAGRDHEQFF,TGTGCCACCAGTGATAACGCCGGCAGGGATCATGAGCAGTTCTTC
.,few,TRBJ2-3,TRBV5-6,CASSFYRETQYF,TGTGCCAGCAGCTTTTATCGCGAAACGCAGTATTTT
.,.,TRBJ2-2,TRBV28,CASRVATGELFF,TGTGCCAGCAGGGTTGCTACCGGGGAGCTGTTTTTT
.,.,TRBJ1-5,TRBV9,CASSVDGGYQPQHF,TGTGCCAGCAGCGTAGATGGGGGCTATCAGCCCCAGCATTTT
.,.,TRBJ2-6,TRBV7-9,CASSFGGANVLTF,TGTGCCAGCAGCTTCGGTGGGGCCAACGTCCTGACTTTC
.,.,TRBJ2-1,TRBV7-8,CASSLVLAWGKYNEQFF,TGTGCCAGCAGCTTAGTGCTAGCGTGGGGGAAATACAATGAGCAGTTCTTC
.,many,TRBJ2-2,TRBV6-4,CASSEVVTGELFF,TGTGCCAGCAGTGAAGTGGTTACCGGGGAGCTGTTTTTT
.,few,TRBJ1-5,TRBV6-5,CASSYSMGLNQPQHF,TGTGCCAGCAGTTACTCGATGGGGCTCAATCAGCCCCAGCATTTT
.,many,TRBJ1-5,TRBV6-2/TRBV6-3,CASSYSGSLGSNQPQHF,TGTGCCAGCAGTTACTCGGGCTCCCTGGGCAGCAATCAGCCCCAGCATTTT
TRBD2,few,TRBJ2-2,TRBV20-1,CSARTSGNTGELFF,TGCAGTGCTCGGACTAGCGGGAACACCGGGGAGCTGTTTTTT
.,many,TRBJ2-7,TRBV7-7,CASSLAMGETYEQYF,TGTGCTAGCAGCTTAGCAATGGGGGAAACCTACGAGCAGTACTTC
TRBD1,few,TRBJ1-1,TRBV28,CASRKPGGRTEAFF,TGTGCCAGCAGAAAACCAGGGGGCCGAACTGAAGCTTTCTTT
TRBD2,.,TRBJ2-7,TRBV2,CASSEASGLALYEQYF,TGTGCCAGCAGTGAAGCTTCCGGACTAGCTCTATACGAGCAGTACTTC
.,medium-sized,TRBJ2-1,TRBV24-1,CATSDPNYNEQFF,TGTGCCACCAGTGATCCTAATTACAATGAGCAGTTCTTC
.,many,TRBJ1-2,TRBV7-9,CASSPSEIAGYTF,TGTGCCAGCAGCCCCTCTGAAATTGCTGGCTACACCTTC
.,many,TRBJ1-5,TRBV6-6,CAGGMGPQHF,TGTGCCGGGGGGATGGGGCCCCAGCATTTT
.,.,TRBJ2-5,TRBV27,CASSLYVGEKTQYF,TGTGCCAGCAGTTTATACGTAGGGGAGAAGACCCAGTACTTC
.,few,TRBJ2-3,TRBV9,CASSVEGDSTDTQYF,TGTGCCAGCAGCGTAGAGGGGGATAGCACAGATACGCAGTATTTT
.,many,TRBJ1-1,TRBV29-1,CSVVRDIGEAFF,TGCAGCGTTGTCAGGGACATCGGCGAAGCTTTCTTT
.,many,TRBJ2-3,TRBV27,CASTDRPDTQYF,TGTGCCAGCACCGATCGCCCAGATACGCAGTATTTT
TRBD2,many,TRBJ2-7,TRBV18,CASSPTSGGPYEQYF,TGTGCCAGCTCACCTACTAGCGGGGGACCCTACGAGCAGTACTTC
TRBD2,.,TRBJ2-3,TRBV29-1,CSGTGLAGGDTQYF,TGCAGCGGGACGGGACTAGCGGGAGGAGATACGCAGTATTTT
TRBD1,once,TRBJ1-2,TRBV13,CASSPGTGNGYTF,TGTGCCAGCAGTCCAGGGACAGGGAACGGCTACACCTTC
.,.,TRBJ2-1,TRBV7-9,CASSLTGFEQFF,TGTGCCAGCAGCCTGACAGGATTCGAGCAGTTCTTC
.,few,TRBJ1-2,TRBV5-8,CASSLAGSNYGYTF,TGTGCCAGCAGCTTGGCCGGGTCAAACTATGGCTACACCTTC
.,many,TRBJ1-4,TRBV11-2,CASSWAGSFGEKLFF,TGTGCCAGCAGCTGGGCAGGGAGTTTCGGTGAAAAACTGTTTTTT
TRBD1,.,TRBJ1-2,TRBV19,CASSISGTVNYGYTF,TGTGCCAGTAGTATTTCCGGGACAGTCAACTATGGCTACACCTTC
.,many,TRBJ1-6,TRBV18,CASSQSGANSPLHF,TGTGCCAGCTCACAGTCAGGGGCGAATTCACCCCTCCACTTT
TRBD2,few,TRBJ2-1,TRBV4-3,CASSQDPWTSGRANEQFF,TGCGCCAGCAGCCAAGATCCCTGGACTAGCGGGAGAGCGAATGAGCAGTTCTTC
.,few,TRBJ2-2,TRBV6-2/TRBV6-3,CASSSQGPNTGELFF,TGTGCCAGCTCATCCCAGGGCCCGAACACCGGGGAGCTGTTTTTT
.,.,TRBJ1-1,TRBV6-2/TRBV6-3,CASSYPRRGRNTEAFF,TGTGCCAGCAGTTACCCCCGGCGAGGGCGGAACACTGAAGCTTTCTTT
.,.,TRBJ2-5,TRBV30,CAWGGGLQETQYF,TGTGCCTGGGGCGGAGGGCTCCAAGAGACCCAGTACTTC
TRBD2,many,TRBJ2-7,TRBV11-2,CASSSGGTSAYEQYF,TGTGCCAGCAGCTCCGGTGGGACTAGTGCCTACGAGCAGTACTTC
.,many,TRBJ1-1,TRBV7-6,CASSSKMGAGEAFF,TGTGCCAGCAGCTCAAAGATGGGGGCAGGGGAAGCTTTCTTT
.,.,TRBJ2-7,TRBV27,CASSLQQGGIYEQYF,TGTGCCAGCAGTTTACAACAGGGAGGAATCTACGAGCAGTACTTC
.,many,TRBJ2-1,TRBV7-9,CASSQQGDEQFF,TGTGCCAGCAGCCAACAGGGAGATGAGCAGTTCTTC
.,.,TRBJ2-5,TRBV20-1,CSAGTGARGETRYF,TGCAGTGCTGGTACGGGGGCCCGAGGGGAGACCCGGTACTTC
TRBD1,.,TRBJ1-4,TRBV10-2,CASKGTGSNEKLFF,TGCGCCAGCAAGGGGACAGGGTCAAATGAAAAACTGTTTTTT